The entry that follows covers one TCR beta chain sequence. Its antigen is undetermined. This entry is derived from a study of cytomegalovirus exposure and HLA in healthy donors. Background on the study: Findings of an earlier analysis included around 100 million unique TCR beta sequences from about 180 million T cells.

Primers for the PCR totalled 60 Vbeta and 13 Jbeta. Generated by immunoSEQ multiplex PCR, the TCRdb table keeps only in-frame clones and is missing some. The data show approximately 160,000 clones, 75% seen once. Study-level points and caveats: Later analysis revealed greater clonal expansion in HLA-associated TCR beta chains than in equally common others. Reportedly, TCR beta sequences accurately predicted HLA-A and HLA-B alleles in most subjects.

This sequence was found in a woman in her forties or fifties in good health and CMV-seropositive. Sequenced: PBMCs.

The CDR3 nucleotides are TGTGCCAGCCAGAATGGAGACACTGAAGCTTTCTTT. This codes for CASQNGDTEAFF. This sequence joins TRBV6-5 and TRBJ1-1; D call uncertain. The germline V and J ends were trimmed by 8 bases and 3 bases, with 10 bases remaining between them. The CDR3 is 12 amino acids. Germline V gene data show CDR1 as MNHEY and CDR2 as SVGAGI.